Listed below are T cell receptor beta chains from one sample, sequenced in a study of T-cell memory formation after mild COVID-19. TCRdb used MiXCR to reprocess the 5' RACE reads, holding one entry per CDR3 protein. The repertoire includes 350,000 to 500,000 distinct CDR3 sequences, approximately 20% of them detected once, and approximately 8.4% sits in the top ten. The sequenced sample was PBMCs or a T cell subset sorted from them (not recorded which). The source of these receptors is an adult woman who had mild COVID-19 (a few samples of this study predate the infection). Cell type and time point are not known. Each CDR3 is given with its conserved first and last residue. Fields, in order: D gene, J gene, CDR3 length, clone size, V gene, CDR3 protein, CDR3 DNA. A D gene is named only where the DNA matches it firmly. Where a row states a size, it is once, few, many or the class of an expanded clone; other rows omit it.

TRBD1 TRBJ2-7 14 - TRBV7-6 CASSSGTGVFEQYF TGTGCCAGCAGCTCGGGGACAGGGGTTTTCGAGCAGTACTTC
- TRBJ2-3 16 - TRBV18 CASSSSTGGATDTQYF TGTGCCAGCTCATCCTCAACTGGGGGGGCAACAGATACGCAGTATTTT
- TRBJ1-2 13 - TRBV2 CASRATVPYGYTF TGTGCCAGCAGGGCAACAGTCCCCTATGGCTACACCTTC
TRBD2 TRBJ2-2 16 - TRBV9 CASSSKRGENTWELFF TGTGCCAGCAGCTCCAAGCGGGGAGAGAACACCTGGGAGCTGTTTTTT
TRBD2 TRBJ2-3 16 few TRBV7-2 CASSLRLAGTTDTQYF TGTGCCAGCAGCCTGAGACTAGCGGGAACCACAGATACGCAGTATTTT
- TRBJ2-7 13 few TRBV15 CATSTSFLYEQYF TGTGCCACCAGCACCTCCTTCCTTTACGAGCAGTACTTC
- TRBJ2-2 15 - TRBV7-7 CASSLGGGGTGDLFF TGTGCCAGCAGTTTAGGAGGGGGAGGCACCGGGGATCTGTTTTTT
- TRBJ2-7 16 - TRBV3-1 CASSQEMAGAYYEQYF TGTGCCAGCAGCCAAGAGATGGCGGGGGCCTACTACGAGCAGTACTTC
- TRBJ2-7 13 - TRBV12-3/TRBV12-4 CASSRGLPYEQYF TGTGCCAGCAGTCGTGGACTACCGTACGAGCAGTACTTC
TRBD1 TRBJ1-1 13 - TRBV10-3 CAIRGQVNTEAFF TGTGCCATCAGGGGACAGGTAAACACTGAAGCTTTCTTT
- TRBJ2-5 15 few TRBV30 CAWRVVYDPTGTQYF TGTGCCTGGAGGGTAGTGTACGACCCCACCGGGACCCAGTACTTC
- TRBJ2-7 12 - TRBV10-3 CAISPHSYEQYF TGTGCCATCAGCCCGCACTCCTACGAGCAGTACTTC
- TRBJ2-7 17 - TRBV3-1 CASSQGQTSWTPREQYF TGTGCCAGCAGCCAGGGACAGACTAGCTGGACCCCTAGGGAGCAGTACTTC
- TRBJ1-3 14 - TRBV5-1 CASSLGGQGNTIYF TGCGCCAGCAGCTTGGGAGGACAGGGAAACACCATATATTTT
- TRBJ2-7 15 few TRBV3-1 CASSQGQTGSYEQYF TGTGCCAGCAGCCAGGGCCAGACAGGCTCCTACGAGCAGTACTTC
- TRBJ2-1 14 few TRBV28 CATRGGKERNEQFF TGTGCCACCAGGGGCGGAAAGGAAAGGAATGAGCAGTTCTTC
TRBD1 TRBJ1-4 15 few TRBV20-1 CSARADRLANEKLFF TGCAGTGCTAGAGCGGACAGGCTGGCTAATGAAAAACTGTTTTTT
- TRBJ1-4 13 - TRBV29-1 CSVMRDTHEKLFF TGCAGCGTCATGCGGGACACCCATGAAAAACTGTTTTTT
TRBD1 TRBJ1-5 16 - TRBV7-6 CASSVAGTGGNQPQHF TGTGCCAGCAGCGTCGCCGGGACAGGGGGCAATCAGCCCCAGCATTTT
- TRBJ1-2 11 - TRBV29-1 CSVQRTDGYTF TGCAGCGTTCAGAGGACCGATGGCTACACCTTC
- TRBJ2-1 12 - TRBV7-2 CASSPQLGEQFF TGTGCCAGCAGCCCACAACTAGGTGAGCAGTTCTTC
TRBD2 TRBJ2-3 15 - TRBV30 CAWRLAGRSTDTQYF TGTGCCTGGAGGCTAGCGGGACGCAGCACAGATACGCAGTATTTT
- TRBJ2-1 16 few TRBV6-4 CASSEVSGPQLDEQFF TGTGCCAGCAGTGAGGTGTCGGGACCGCAGTTAGATGAGCAGTTCTTC
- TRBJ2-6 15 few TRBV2 CASSTPVYGANVLTF TGTGCCAGCAGTACCCCAGTATACGGGGCCAACGTCCTGACTTTC
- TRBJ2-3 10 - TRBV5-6 CASGSHTQYF TGTGCCAGCGGATCACATACGCAGTATTTT
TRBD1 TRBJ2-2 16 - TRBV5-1 CASSPQTGGYTGELFF TGCGCCAGCAGCCCGCAGACAGGGGGCTACACCGGGGAGCTGTTTTTT
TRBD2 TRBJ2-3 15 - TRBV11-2 CASSLVSGSADTQYF TGTGCCAGCAGCTTAGTTAGCGGGAGCGCAGATACGCAGTATTTT
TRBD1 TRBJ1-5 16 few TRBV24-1 CATSDPDRGLDQPQHF TGTGCCACCAGTGACCCGGACAGGGGGCTGGATCAGCCCCAGCATTTT
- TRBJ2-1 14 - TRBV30 CAWSSGTGHNEQFF TGTGCCTGGAGTTCCGGGACCGGCCACAATGAGCAGTTCTTC
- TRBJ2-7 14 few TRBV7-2 CASSLAGNTYEQYF TGTGCCAGCAGCTTAGCGGGCAATACCTACGAGCAGTACTTC
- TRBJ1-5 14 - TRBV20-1 CSAREDRGNQPQHF TGCAGTGCTAGAGAGGATAGGGGAAATCAGCCCCAGCATTTT
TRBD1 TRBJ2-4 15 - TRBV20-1 CSALDRGLAKNIQYF TGCAGTGCCTTGGACAGGGGGCTAGCCAAAAACATTCAGTACTTC
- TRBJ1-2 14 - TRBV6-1 CASSENPTARGYTF TGTGCCAGCAGTGAAAACCCAACAGCGAGAGGCTACACCTTC
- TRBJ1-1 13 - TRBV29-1 CSVEASGVTEAFF TGCAGCGTTGAAGCGTCAGGGGTCACTGAAGCTTTCTTT
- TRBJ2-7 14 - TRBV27 CASNRDGHTYEQYF TGTGCCAGCAATAGGGACGGTCATACCTACGAGCAGTACTTC